This record covers a single T cell receptor beta chain. Germline values: CDR1 SGHKS, CDR2 YYEKEE (reference sequence). The CDR3 consists of 15 residues. With 2 bases removed from V and 2 bases from J, the gap between germline ends came to 14 bases. This entry belongs to a study of shared clonotypes between healthy human individuals. Across the whole study: Donors consisted of two women and a few men between 18 and 49.

About 30,000 T cell genomes (approximately 180 ng DNA) went into each sorted-subset replicate. How the authors handled the data: Owing to the provision of junction-only sequences devoid of quality scores by immunoSEQ, filtering differed. Data came from immunoSEQ multiplex PCR; TCRdb stores just in-frame clones and leaves some out. V and J calls and clone size follow that table, whereas D and trimming were derived from the DNA. The repertoire holds about 580,000 clones, with 95% to 98% as singletons. CD45RO negativity and positive selection for CCR7 defined naive CD8 cells, a population that excluded terminally differentiated effector memory CD45RA+ cells. Among the donors, all were Caucasian adults who lived in Nashville, Tennessee.

The material sequenced was naive CD8+ T cells sorted from blood. This TCR came from a man younger than 40 in good health. The gene calls are TRBV5-5 and TRBJ2-7; D may be TRBD2 (5 bases). CDR3 coding DNA: TGTGCCAGCAGCTTTGAGGAGCGGAAAACCTACGAGCAGTACTTC. This translates into CASSFEERKTYEQYF.